The 30 T cell receptor beta chains presented below share a single source sample, sequenced in a study of chemoradiotherapy in HPV16-positive cancers. Method: immunoSEQ multiplex PCR; TCRdb's copy keeps in-frame clones and lacks some. The repertoire holds 30,000 or so clones, approximately 90% seen once, with approximately 5% in the top ten. Source: blood, taken from a patient who underwent chemoradiotherapy. The receptor source for this set is a human donor with HPV-associated anogenital cancer.

The chain carries TRBV7-2 and TRBJ2-5; 8 bases are shared with TRBD2. Looked up from germline, CDR1 is SGHTA and CDR2 is FQGNSA. The CDR3 consists of 15 residues. J gave up 2 bases and V 4 bases, and 6 bases lay outside the gene matches. The chain's CDR3 is CASSSTSGFQETQYF. The CDR3 DNA sequence: TGTGCCAGCAGCTCAACTAGCGGATTTCAAGAGACCCAGTACTTC.

The chain employs TRBV2 and TRBJ2-1; 9 nucleotides agree with TRBD1. The germline CDR1 and CDR2 sequences are SNHLY and FYNNEI. The CDR3 length is 14 residues. V lost 11 bases, J lost 4 bases, and 9 bases stayed unmatched. The CDR3 reads CARDLGQGYNEQFF. The CDR3 DNA sequence: TGTGCCCGCGATCTAGGACAGGGGTACAATGAGCAGTTCTTC. Full variable domain (remainder filled in from reference TRBV2 and TRBJ2-1): EPEVTQTPSHQVTQMGQEVILRCVPISNHLYFYWYRQILGQKVEFLVSFYNNEISEKSEIFDDQFSVERPDGSNFTLKIRSTKLEDSAMYFCARDLGQGYNEQFFGPGTRLTVL.

CDR3 DNA: TGTGCCATCAGCCGATGGGACAGGGGAGATGGCTACACCTTC. Its translation: CAISRWDRGDGYTF. The chain carries TRBV10-3 and TRBJ1-2; TRBD1 agrees at 10 bases. The V gene end was trimmed by 6 bases and the J gene end by 6 bases; junction bases not matched to a gene: 7. Germline lookup yields CDR1 ENHRY and CDR2 SYGVKD. The CDR3 sequence is 14 residues long.

The V and J genes are TRBV6-4 and TRBJ2-1; either TRBD1 or TRBD2 may supply D (6 bases each). V shed 2 bases and J shed 0 bases, with 11 bases lying between them. Looked up from germline, CDR1 is MRHNA and CDR2 is SNTAGT. This CDR3 is built from 16 residues. The CDR3 spells CASSDRGRSSYNEQFF. In DNA, the CDR3 is TGTGCCAGCAGTGACAGGGGGAGGAGCTCCTACAATGAGCAGTTCTTC.

The chain employs TRBV19 and TRBJ1-2, with a possible D match to TRBD1 (6 bases). The V gene lost 6 bases and the J gene lost 5 bases, with 19 bases spanning the gap. Germline V lookup: CDR1 LNHDA, CDR2 SQIVND (reference sequence). There are 15 residues in the CDR3. The DNA of the CDR3 is TGTGCCAGTAGCAGGTACGGACAGACGGGGTATGGCTACACCTTC. This encodes CASSRYGQTGYGYTF.

The chain joins TRBV5-6 to TRBJ1-1; the D gene is possibly TRBD1 (6 bases). V was clipped by 6 bases and J by 1 base, with 13 bases between them. From germline, CDR1 is SGHDT and CDR2 YYEEEE. The CDR3 covers 14 residues. The CDR3 region has the DNA TGTGCCAGCACCCTGACAGGAGAGAACACTGAAGCTTTCTTT. Translation gives CASTLTGENTEAFF.

The V call is TRBV13, the J call TRBJ2-1; TRBD2 matches at 9 bases. CDR1 PRHDT and CDR2 FYEKMQ come from the germline V gene (reference sequence). This CDR3 is built from 13 residues. J was trimmed by 9 bases and V by 4 bases; bases with no gene match: 4. CDR3 sequence: CASSYGTSIEQFF. The CDR3 DNA reads as TGTGCCAGCAGCTACGGGACTAGCATTGAGCAGTTCTTC.

This clone showed up just once. The CDR3 DNA is TGTGCCAGCAGCTCAAGGACTAGCGGGATCACCTACGAGCAGTACTTC. It translates to CASSSRTSGITYEQYF. This chain joins TRBV4-2 and TRBJ2-7; 12 bases line up with TRBD2. Trimming at V came to 5 bases and at J to 2 bases, leaving 7 bases not matched to a gene. Germline V lookup: CDR1 LGHNA, CDR2 YNFKEQ. The CDR3 is 16 residues long.

The chain employs TRBV4-1 and TRBJ2-7, with 8 bases identical to TRBD1. The trim removed 1 base at V and 10 bases at J, leaving 12 bases unmatched. Germline CDR1 reads MGHRA; CDR2 reads YSYEKL. This CDR3 spans 15 amino acids. CDR3 sequence reads: CASSQALVTGATQYF. The CDR3 coding sequence is TGCGCCAGCAGCCAAGCCCTCGTGACAGGGGCCACCCAGTACTTC.

About this clone: Within the sample, other DNA sequences also encode this same CDR3. The chain combines TRBV2 with TRBJ2-1; unclear D gene. The CDR3 totals 15 residues. V dropped 1 base and J dropped 4 bases, with 11 bases sitting between them. Germline V lookup: CDR1 SNHLY, CDR2 FYNNEI. CDR3 protein: CASSEGTASYNEQFF. The CDR3 nucleotides are TGTGCCAGCAGTGAAGGGACGGCCTCTTACAATGAGCAGTTCTTC.

The gene calls are TRBV5-4 and TRBJ2-1; D is unclear. The CDR3 extends over 13 amino acids. V was trimmed by 2 bases and J by 7 bases, leaving 10 bases between them. The V gene's germline CDR1 is SGHNT and CDR2 YYREEE (reference sequence). CDR3 region: CASSLKGRNEQFF. CDR3 bases: TGTGCCAGCAGCTTAAAGGGTAGGAATGAGCAGTTCTTC.

The chain uses TRBV7-9 and TRBJ1-5, with D perhaps TRBD1 (5 bases). Germline V gene lookup returns CDR1 SEHNR and CDR2 FQNEAQ (reference sequence). The CDR3 loop spans 17 amino acids. The V and J ends lost 5 bases and 5 bases respectively, with 22 bases between them. The CDR3 is CASSPSGGVMGDQPQHF. CDR3 coding DNA: TGTGCCAGCAGCCCATCCGGGGGGGTCATGGGGGATCAGCCCCAGCATTTT.

This clone has only one observation. This rearrangement joins TRBV6-6 to TRBJ1-5, with a tentative D call TRBD1 (5 bases). V was cut by 6 bases and J by 5 bases, with 11 bases left in between. The CDR3 has 13 amino acids. CDR1 and CDR2 from the germline V gene are MNHNY and SVGAGI (reference sequence). The CDR3 loop reads CASRVGEDQPQHF. The CDR3 nucleotides are TGTGCCAGCAGGGTAGGGGAGGATCAGCCCCAGCATTTT.

CDR3 nucleotides: TGTGCCAGCAGTGTGCTGGGTACCGAGCAGTACTTC. Protein sequence: CASSVLGTEQYF. J is TRBJ2-7 and V is TRBV2, with D unclear. Trimming took 4 bases from V and 6 from J, leaving 10 bases between them. Germline V lookup: CDR1 SNHLY, CDR2 FYNNEI. The CDR3 loop spans 12 amino acids.

In this sample, this clone turned up once. The gene calls are TRBV10-3 and TRBJ2-7; 10 bases are shared with TRBD2. The length of the CDR3 is 18 residues. With V trimmed by 2 bases and J by 7 bases, 17 bases remained unmatched. The germline gives CDR1 ENHRY, CDR2 SYGVKD. As DNA, the CDR3 is TGTGCCATCAGTGAGGCCCCTTTAAGGACTAGCGGTCCTACGGAGCAGTACTTC. Residues: CAISEAPLRTSGPTEQYF.

This clone was detected once. The chain carries TRBV7-2 and TRBJ2-1; TRBD2 aligns across 8 bases. This CDR3 spans 15 amino acids. Trimming at V came to 6 bases and at J to 1 base, leaving 5 bases not matched to a gene. Looked up from germline, CDR1 is SGHTA and CDR2 is FQGNSA. CDR3 nucleotide sequence: TGTGCCAGCAGAGCATCGGGGGGGTCCTACAATGAGCAGTTCTTC. This gives the protein CASRASGGSYNEQFF.

The chain couples TRBV7-2 to TRBJ1-4; possible D gene TRBD1, 5 bases. The CDR3 is 14 amino acids. CDR1 and CDR2 from the germline V gene are SGHTA and FQGNSA. Trimming left V 1 base short and J 8 bases short, with 11 bases between. CDR3 sequence reads: CASSLGREGEKLFF. The CDR3 nucleotides are TGTGCCAGCAGCTTAGGCAGGGAGGGGGAAAAACTGTTTTTT.

The genes are TRBV7-2 and TRBJ2-5; the match to TRBD1 covers 8 bases. With 4 bases clipped from V and 7 bases from J, the junction kept 8 bases outside the gene matches. In germline, CDR1 is SGHTA, CDR2 FQGNSA. The CDR3 has 14 amino acids. DNA for the CDR3: TGTGCCAGCAGCTCAGGGACAGGTTTGGGGACCCAGTACTTC. Its protein is CASSSGTGLGTQYF. The entire variable domain, with the rest obtained from reference TRBV7-2 and TRBJ2-5, is as follows: GAGVSQSPSNKVTEKGKDVELRCDPISGHTALYWYRQSLGQGLEFLIYFQGNSAPDKSGLPSDRFSAERTGGSVSTLTIQRTQQEDSAVYLCASSSGTGLGTQYFGPGTRLLVL.

V gene TRBV18 combines with J gene TRBJ2-3; the D gene is possibly TRBD2 (6 bases). V was trimmed by 2 bases and J by 0 bases, leaving 12 bases between them. The CDR3 is 16 residues long. In germline, CDR1 is KGHSH, CDR2 LQKENI. DNA of the CDR3: TGTGCCAGCTCACCAGGGTTTAGCGGAAGCACAGATACGCAGTATTTT. Translating it yields CASSPGFSGSTDTQYF.

The chain couples TRBV4-1 to TRBJ1-1, with TRBD1 identical over 7 bases. Trimming removed 0 bases from V and 2 bases from J; junction bases left unmatched: 9. Germline V gene lookup returns CDR1 MGHRA and CDR2 YSYEKL. This CDR3 has 17 residues. CDR3 protein: CASSQDSHRGSNTEAFF. The CDR3 nucleotides are TGCGCCAGCAGCCAAGATAGTCACAGGGGCTCCAACACTGAAGCTTTCTTT.

The chain uses TRBV14 and TRBJ2-7; D is unresolved. Looked up from germline, CDR1 is SGHDN and CDR2 is FVKESK. The CDR3 is 13 amino acids. V gave up 3 bases and J gave up 2 bases, with 8 bases separating them. CDR3 region: CASSQGNPYEQYF. In DNA, the CDR3 is TGTGCCAGCAGCCAGGGGAACCCCTACGAGCAGTACTTC.

The J gene is TRBJ2-3, the V gene TRBV6-4; 10 bases agree with TRBD2. Germline CDR1 is MRHNA and CDR2 is SNTAGT. The CDR3 extends over 15 amino acids. The V gene end was trimmed by 5 bases and the J gene end by 3 bases; junction bases not matched to a gene: 5. The CDR3 region has the DNA TGTGCCAGCAGTTCTGGACTAGCGGAAACAGATACGCAGTATTTT. It yields the protein CASSSGLAETDTQYF.

The chain recombines TRBV13 with TRBJ2-3, with 8 bases lining up with TRBD1. V shed 4 bases, J shed 1 base, and the junction held 7 bases outside the gene matches. The CDR3 loop spans 16 amino acids. Looked up from germline, CDR1 is PRHDT and CDR2 is FYEKMQ (reference sequence). The CDR3 sequence: CASSSSARGRTDTQYF. CDR3 bases: TGTGCCAGCAGCTCCAGCGCCAGGGGGCGCACAGATACGCAGTATTTT.

The rearrangement links TRBV27 to TRBJ2-1, with D unresolved. The V end was cut by 2 bases, the J end by 10 bases, with 15 bases between. The CDR3 is 14 amino acids. CDR1 and CDR2 from the germline V gene are MNHEY and SMNVEV (reference sequence). DNA for the CDR3: TGTGCCAGCAGTTTAGGCGGCAGAGCGACAGAGCAGTTCTTC. It specifies CASSLGGRATEQFF.

The rearrangement uses TRBV5-8 and TRBJ2-7, with a weak D call TRBD2 (5 bases). Germline lookup yields CDR1 SGHTS and CDR2 YDEGEE. The ends were cut back, 4 bases at V and 10 bases at J, with 18 bases in the middle. The CDR3 is 13 amino acids. The CDR3 is CASSIRRLAEQYF. The CDR3 coding sequence is TGTGCCAGCAGCATCCGACGGCTAGCAGAACAGTACTTC.

This chain joins TRBV18 and TRBJ2-5, with D possibly called TRBD1 or TRBD2 (5 bases each). Germline CDR1 is KGHSH and CDR2 is LQKENI. CDR3 length equals 12 residues. The ends were cut back, 2 bases at V and 6 bases at J, with 7 bases in the middle. CDR3 in amino acids: CASSPGGQTQYF. The DNA for the CDR3 is TGTGCCAGCTCACCAGGGGGTCAGACCCAGTACTTC.

The J gene is TRBJ1-1, the V gene TRBV7-8; 9 bases fit TRBD1. Germline assignment: CDR1 SGHVS and CDR2 FQNEAQ. The CDR3 sequence is 16 residues long. Trimming at V came to 5 bases and at J to 1 base, leaving 8 bases not matched to a gene. The CDR3 region is CASSPYAGQGNTEAFF. The CDR3 bases are TGTGCCAGCAGCCCATACGCGGGACAGGGGAACACTGAAGCTTTCTTT.

The chain carries TRBV27 and TRBJ2-1; D ambiguous. CDR1 MNHEY and CDR2 SMNVEV come from the germline V gene (reference sequence). The CDR3 extends over 14 amino acids. V shed 5 bases and J shed 1 base, with 9 bases lying between them. CDR3 amino acids: CASSPPSSYNEQFF. DNA for the CDR3: TGTGCCAGCAGTCCGCCCTCGTCCTACAATGAGCAGTTCTTC.

The V gene is TRBV19, the J gene TRBJ1-1; 7 nucleotides line up with TRBD1. CDR3 length: 13 amino acids. The V segment lost 4 bases and the J segment 1 base; nucleotides outside the gene matches: 0. The germline V gene has CDR1 LNHDA and CDR2 SQIVND (reference sequence). This CDR3 reads CASSTGGNTEAFF. The DNA for the CDR3 is TGTGCCAGTAGTACAGGGGGGAACACTGAAGCTTTCTTT.

This chain links TRBV29-1 with TRBJ1-2; 7 bases agree with TRBD1. Germline assignment: CDR1 SQVTM and CDR2 ANQGSEA. CDR3 size: 13 residues. The V segment lost 3 bases and the J segment 8 bases; nucleotides outside the gene matches: 9. CDR3 protein: CSVDSSGGRGYTF. Here the CDR3 DNA reads TGCAGCGTTGATTCATCAGGGGGTAGAGGCTACACCTTC.